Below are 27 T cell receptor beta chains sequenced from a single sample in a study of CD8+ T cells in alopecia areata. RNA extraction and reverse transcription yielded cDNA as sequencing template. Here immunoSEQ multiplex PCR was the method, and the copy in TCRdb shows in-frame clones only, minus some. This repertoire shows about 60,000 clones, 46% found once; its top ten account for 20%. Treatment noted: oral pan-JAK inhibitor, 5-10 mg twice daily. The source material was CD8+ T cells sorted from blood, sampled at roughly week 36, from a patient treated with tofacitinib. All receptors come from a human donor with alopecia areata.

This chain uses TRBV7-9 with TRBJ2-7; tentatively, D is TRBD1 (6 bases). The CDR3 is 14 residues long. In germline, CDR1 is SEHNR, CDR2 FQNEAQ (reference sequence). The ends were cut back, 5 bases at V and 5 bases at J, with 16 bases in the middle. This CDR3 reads CASSPWSGDNEQYF. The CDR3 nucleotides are TGTGCCAGCAGCCCCTGGTCCGGGGACAACGAGCAGTACTTC.

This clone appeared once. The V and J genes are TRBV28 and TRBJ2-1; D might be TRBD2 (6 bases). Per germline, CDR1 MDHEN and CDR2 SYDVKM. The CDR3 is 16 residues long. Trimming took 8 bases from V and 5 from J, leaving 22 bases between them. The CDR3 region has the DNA TGTGCCAGCTTATCGATTAGCGGTTCAGCTGACAATGAGCAGTTCTTC. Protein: CASLSISGSADNEQFF. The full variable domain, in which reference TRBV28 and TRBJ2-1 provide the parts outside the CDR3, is DVKVTQSSRYLVKRTGEKVFLECVQDMDHENMFWYRQDPGLGLRLIYFSYDVKMKEKGDIPEGYSVSREKKERFSLILESASTNQTSMYLCASLSISGSADNEQFFGPGTRLTVL.

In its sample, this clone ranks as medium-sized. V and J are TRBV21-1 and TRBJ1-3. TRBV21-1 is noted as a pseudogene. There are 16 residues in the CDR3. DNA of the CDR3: TGTGCCAGCAGCAACCGACGCGGGGAGGCCGGAAACACCATATATTTT. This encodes CASSNRRGEAGNTIYF.

The CDR3 DNA reads TGCAGCGTTGAAGTCGAGGGGGCCACAGATACGCAGTATTTT. Encoded protein: CSVEVEGATDTQYF. V usage is TRBV29-1 and J usage is TRBJ2-3; 7 positions match TRBD1. Losses at the gene ends were 1 base for V and 2 bases for J; bases not matched to a gene: 3. The CDR3 consists of 14 residues. Germline CDR1 is SQVTM and CDR2 is ANQGSEA.

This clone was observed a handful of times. This CDR3 is CASSPGANIQYF. CDR3 coding DNA: TGTGCCAGCAGTCCAGGGGCGAACATTCAGTACTTC. The chain links TRBV6-4 to TRBJ2-4, with a tentative D call TRBD1 (6 bases). The V and J ends lost 5 bases and 7 bases respectively, with 9 bases between them. The CDR3 loop spans 12 amino acids. Germline loops: CDR1 MRHNA, CDR2 SNTAGT.

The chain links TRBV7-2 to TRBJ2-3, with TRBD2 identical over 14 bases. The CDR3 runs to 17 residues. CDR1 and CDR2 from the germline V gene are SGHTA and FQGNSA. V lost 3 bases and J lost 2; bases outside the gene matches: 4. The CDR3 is CASSFRTSGGITDTQYF. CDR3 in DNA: TGTGCCAGCAGCTTCCGGACTAGCGGGGGGATCACAGATACGCAGTATTTT. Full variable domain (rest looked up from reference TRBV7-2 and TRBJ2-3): GAGVSQSPSNKVTEKGKDVELRCDPISGHTALYWYRQSLGQGLEFLIYFQGNSAPDKSGLPSDRFSAERTGGSVSTLTIQRTQQEDSAVYLCASSFRTSGGITDTQYFGPGTRLTVL.

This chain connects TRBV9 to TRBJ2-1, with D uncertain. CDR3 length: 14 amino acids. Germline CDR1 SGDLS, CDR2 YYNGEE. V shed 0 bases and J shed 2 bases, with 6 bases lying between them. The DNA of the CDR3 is TGTGCCAGCAGCGTAGGGCAGCCCTACAATGAGCAGTTCTTC. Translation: CASSVGQPYNEQFF.

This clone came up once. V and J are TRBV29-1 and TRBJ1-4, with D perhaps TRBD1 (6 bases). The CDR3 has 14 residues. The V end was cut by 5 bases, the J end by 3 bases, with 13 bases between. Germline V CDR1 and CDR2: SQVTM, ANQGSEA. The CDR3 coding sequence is TGCAGCGTTCTGACAGGCTCTGCTAATGAAAAACTGTTTTTT. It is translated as CSVLTGSANEKLFF. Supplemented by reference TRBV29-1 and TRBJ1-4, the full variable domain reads SAVISQKPSRDICQRGTSLTIQCQVDSQVTMMFWYRQQPGQSLTLIATANQGSEATYESGFVIDKFPISRPNLTFSTLTVSNMSPEDSSIYLCSVLTGSANEKLFFGSGTQLSVL.

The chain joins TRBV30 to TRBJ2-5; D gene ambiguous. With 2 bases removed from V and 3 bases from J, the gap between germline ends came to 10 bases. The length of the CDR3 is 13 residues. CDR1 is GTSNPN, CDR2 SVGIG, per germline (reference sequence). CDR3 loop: CAWSLWQKETQYF. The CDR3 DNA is TGTGCCTGGAGTTTGTGGCAGAAAGAGACCCAGTACTTC. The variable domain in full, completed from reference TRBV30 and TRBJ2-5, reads SQTIHQWPATLVQPVGSPLSLECTVEGTSNPNLYWYRQAAGRGLQLLFYSVGIGQISSEVPQNLSASRPQDRQFILSSKKLLLSDSGFYLCAWSLWQKETQYFGPGTRLLVL.

CDR3 DNA: TGTGCCAGCAGTTTATGGACTAGCGGGATAGGGGCAGAGACCCAGTACTTC. Translating gives CASSLWTSGIGAETQYF. This chain uses TRBV28 with TRBJ2-5; 11 bases align to TRBD2. J lost 4 bases, V lost 0 bases, and 7 bases had no gene match. CDR3 size: 17 residues. Germline CDR1 reads MDHEN; CDR2 reads SYDVKM.

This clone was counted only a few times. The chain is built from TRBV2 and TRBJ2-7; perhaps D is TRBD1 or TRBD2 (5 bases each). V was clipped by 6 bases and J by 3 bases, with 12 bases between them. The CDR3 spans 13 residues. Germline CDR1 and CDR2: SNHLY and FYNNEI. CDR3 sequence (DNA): TGTGCCAGCAGGGGGGACCGCAGCTACGAGCAGTACTTC. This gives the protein CASRGDRSYEQYF.

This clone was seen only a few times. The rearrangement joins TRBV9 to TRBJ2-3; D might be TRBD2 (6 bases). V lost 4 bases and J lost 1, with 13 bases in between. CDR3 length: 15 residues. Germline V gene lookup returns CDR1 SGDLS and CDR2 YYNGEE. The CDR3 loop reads CASSLGGRGTDTQYF. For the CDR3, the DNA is TGTGCCAGCAGCCTCGGAGGGCGGGGCACAGATACGCAGTATTTT.

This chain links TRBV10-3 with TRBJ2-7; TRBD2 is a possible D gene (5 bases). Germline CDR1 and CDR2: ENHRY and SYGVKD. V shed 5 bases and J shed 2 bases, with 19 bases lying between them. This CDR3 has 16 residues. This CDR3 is CAISKLSAKGAYEQYF. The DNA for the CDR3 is TGTGCCATCAGTAAACTGAGCGCCAAGGGAGCCTACGAGCAGTACTTC.

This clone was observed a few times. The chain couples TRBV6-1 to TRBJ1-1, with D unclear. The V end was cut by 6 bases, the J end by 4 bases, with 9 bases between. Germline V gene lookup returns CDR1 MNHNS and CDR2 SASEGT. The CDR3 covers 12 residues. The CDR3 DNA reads TGTGCCAGCAGGCGGGCCGGCACTGAAGCTTTCTTT. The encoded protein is CASRRAGTEAFF.

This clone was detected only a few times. In DNA form, the CDR3 reads TGTGCCTGGAGTGTTTATGGGCGATCTGAAGCTTTCTTT. Its translation is CAWSVYGRSEAFF. The chain joins TRBV30 to TRBJ1-1; D not resolved. V lost 0 bases and J 6 bases, leaving 11 bases between the germline ends. CDR1 is GTSNPN, CDR2 SVGIG, per germline (reference sequence). There are 13 residues in the CDR3.

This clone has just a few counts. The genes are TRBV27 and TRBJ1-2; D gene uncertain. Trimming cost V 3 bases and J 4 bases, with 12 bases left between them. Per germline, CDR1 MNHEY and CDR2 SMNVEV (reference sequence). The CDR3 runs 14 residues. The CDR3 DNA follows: TGTGCCAGCAGTTTGTCTCCCGGTGGCTATGGCTACACCTTC. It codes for CASSLSPGGYGYTF.

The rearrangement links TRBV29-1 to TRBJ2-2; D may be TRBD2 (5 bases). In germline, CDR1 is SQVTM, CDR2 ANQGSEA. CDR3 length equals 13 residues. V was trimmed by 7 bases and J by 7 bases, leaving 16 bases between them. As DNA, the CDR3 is TGCAGCGCCAGGCCGGGGTTCAGCGGGGAGCTGTTTTTT. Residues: CSARPGFSGELFF.

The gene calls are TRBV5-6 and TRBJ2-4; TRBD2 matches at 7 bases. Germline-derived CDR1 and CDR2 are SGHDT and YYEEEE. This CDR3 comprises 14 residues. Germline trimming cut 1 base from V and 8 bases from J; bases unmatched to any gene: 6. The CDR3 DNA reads TGTGCCAGCAGCTTGTCCTTAGGGAGGGACATTCAGTACTTC. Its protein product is CASSLSLGRDIQYF.

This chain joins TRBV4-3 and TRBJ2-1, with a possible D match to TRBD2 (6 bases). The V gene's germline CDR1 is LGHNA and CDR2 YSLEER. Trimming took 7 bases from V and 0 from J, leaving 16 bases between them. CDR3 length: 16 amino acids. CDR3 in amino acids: CASTPIVGSSYNEQFF. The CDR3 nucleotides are TGCGCCAGCACCCCAATTGTCGGGAGCTCCTACAATGAGCAGTTCTTC.

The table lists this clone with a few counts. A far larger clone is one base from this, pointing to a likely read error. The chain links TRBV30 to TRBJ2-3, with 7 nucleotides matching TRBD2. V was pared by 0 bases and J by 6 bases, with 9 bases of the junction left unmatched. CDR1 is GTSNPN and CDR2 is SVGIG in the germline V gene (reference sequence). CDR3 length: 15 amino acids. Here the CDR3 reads CAWSVRGEGGDTQYF. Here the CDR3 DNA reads TGTGCCTGGAGTGTACGAGGAGAGGGAGGGGATACGCAGTATTTT.

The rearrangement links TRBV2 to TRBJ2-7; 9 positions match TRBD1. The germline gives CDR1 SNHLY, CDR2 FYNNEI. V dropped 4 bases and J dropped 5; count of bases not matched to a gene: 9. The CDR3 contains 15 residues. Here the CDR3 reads CASSAPGTGSHEQYF. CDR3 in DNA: TGTGCCAGCAGTGCGCCCGGGACAGGGTCCCACGAGCAGTACTTC.

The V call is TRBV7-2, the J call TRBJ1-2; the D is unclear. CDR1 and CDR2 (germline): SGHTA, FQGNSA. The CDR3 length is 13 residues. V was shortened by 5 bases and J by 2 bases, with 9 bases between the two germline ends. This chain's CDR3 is CASSLTRNYGYTF. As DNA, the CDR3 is TGTGCCAGCAGCCTGACAAGGAACTATGGCTACACCTTC.

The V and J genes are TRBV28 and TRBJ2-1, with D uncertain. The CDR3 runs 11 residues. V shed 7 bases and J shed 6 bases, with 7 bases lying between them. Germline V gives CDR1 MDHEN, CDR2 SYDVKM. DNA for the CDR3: TGTGCCAGCACCCGTCCCAATGAGCAGTTCTTC. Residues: CASTRPNEQFF.

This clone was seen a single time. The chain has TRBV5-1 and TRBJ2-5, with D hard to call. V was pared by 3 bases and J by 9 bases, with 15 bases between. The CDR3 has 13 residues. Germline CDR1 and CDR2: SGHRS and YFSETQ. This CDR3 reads CASSSLEYTAQYF. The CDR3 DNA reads TGCGCCAGCAGCTCGCTGGAGTACACCGCCCAGTACTTC.

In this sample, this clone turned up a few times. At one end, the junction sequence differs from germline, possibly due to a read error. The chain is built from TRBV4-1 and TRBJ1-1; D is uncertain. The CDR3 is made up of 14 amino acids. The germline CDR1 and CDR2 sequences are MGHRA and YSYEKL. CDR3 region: CASSYLGSNIEAFF. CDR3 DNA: TGCGCCAGCAGCTACCTCGGGTCGAACATTGAAGCTTTCTTT.

CDR3 region: CSVEDSYSPGYGYTF. CDR3 bases: TGCAGCGTTGAAGATAGTTACTCGCCCGGCTATGGCTACACCTTC. The J gene is TRBJ1-2, the V gene TRBV29-1; D gene ambiguous. The CDR3 length is 15 residues. Germline CDR1 SQVTM, CDR2 ANQGSEA. V lost 0 bases, J lost 4 bases, and 15 bases lay in between.

The CDR3: CASSLRPHSETQYF. The CDR3 DNA follows: TGTGCCAGCAGCCTCAGGCCGCATTCGGAGACCCAGTACTTC. The chain has TRBV4-2 and TRBJ2-5; D call uncertain. The CDR3 length is 14 residues. V was pared by 4 bases and J by 5 bases, with 14 bases between. In germline, CDR1 is LGHNA, CDR2 YNFKEQ.